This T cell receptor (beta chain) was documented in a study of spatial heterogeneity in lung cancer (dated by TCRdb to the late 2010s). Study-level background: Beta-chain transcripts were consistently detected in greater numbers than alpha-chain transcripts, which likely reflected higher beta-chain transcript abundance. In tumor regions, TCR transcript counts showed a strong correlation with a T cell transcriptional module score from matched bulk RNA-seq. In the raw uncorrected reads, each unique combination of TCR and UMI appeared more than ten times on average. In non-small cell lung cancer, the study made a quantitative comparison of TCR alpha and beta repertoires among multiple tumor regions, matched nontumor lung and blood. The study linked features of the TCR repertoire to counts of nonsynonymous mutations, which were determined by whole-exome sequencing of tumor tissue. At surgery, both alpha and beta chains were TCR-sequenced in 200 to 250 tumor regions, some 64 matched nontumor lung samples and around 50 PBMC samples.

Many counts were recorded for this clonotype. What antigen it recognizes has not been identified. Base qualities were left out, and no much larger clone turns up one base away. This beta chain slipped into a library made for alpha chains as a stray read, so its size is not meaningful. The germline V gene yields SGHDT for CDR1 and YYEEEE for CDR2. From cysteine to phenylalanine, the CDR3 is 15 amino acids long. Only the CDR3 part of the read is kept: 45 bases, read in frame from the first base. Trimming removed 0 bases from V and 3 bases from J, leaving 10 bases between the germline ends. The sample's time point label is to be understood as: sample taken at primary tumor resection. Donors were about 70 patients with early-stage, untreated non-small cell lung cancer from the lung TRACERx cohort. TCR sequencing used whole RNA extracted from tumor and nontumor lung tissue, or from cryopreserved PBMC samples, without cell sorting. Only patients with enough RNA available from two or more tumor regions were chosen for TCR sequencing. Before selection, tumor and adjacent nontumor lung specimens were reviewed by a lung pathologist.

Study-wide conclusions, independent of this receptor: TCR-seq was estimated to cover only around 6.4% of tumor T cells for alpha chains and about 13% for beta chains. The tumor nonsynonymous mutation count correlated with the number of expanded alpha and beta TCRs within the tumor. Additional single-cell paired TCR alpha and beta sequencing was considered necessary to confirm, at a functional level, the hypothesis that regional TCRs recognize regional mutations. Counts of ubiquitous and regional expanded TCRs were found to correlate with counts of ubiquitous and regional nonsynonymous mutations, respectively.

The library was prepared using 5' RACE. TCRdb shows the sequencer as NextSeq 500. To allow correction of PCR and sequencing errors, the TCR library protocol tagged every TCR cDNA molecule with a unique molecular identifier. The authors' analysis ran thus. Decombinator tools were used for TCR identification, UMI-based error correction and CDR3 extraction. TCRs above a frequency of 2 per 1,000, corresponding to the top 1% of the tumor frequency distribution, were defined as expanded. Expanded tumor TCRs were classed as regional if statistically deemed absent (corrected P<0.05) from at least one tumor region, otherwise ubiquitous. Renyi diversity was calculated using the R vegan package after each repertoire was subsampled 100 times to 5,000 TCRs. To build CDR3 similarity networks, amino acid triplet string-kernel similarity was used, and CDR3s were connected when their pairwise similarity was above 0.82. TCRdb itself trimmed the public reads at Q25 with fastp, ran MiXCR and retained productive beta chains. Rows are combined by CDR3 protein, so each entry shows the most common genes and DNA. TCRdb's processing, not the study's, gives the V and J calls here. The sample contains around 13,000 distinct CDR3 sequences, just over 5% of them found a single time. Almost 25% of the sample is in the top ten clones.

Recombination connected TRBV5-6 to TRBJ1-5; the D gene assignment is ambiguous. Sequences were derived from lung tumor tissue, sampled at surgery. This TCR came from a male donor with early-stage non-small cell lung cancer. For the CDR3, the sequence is CASSLGLAANQPQHF. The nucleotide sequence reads TGTGCCAGCAGCTTGGGTTTGGCAGCCAATCAGCCCCAGCATTTT. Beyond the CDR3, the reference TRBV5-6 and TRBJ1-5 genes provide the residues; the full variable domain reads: DAGVTQSPTHLIKTRGQQVTLRCSPKSGHDTVSWYQQALGQGPQFIFQYYEEEERQRGNFPDRFSGHQFPNYSSELNVNALLLGDSALYLCASSLGLAANQPQHFGDGTRLSIL.